These 21 T cell receptor beta chains originate from one sample sequenced in a study of T-cell memory formation after mild COVID-19. TCRdb processed the 5' RACE reads anew with MiXCR; each CDR3 protein has one entry. Of roughly 130,000 distinct CDR3 sequences in the sample, roughly 6% were seen once. The sequenced sample consisted of PBMCs or a T cell subset sorted from them (not recorded which). These receptor sequences come from an adult woman who had mild COVID-19 (a few samples of this study predate the infection). Cell type and time point are not known.

This clonotype was counted at least ten times. The J gene is TRBJ2-7, the V gene TRBV12-3 or TRBV12-4; weak D call: TRBD1 (6 bases). The V end lost 2 bases, the J end lost 2 bases, and 19 bases lay between the germline ends. CDR3 length equals 17 residues. The CDR3 coding sequence is TGTGCCAGCAGTTTAACGAAACTGACAGGTCCCACCTACGAGCAGTACTTC. Translating gives CASSLTKLTGPTYEQYF.

This clonotype was counted a few times. V gene TRBV29-1 combines with J gene TRBJ2-3, with a weak D call TRBD2 (7 bases). Trimming took 7 bases from V and 0 from J, leaving 20 bases between them. This CDR3 contains 16 residues. Germline assignment: CDR1 SQVTM and CDR2 ANQGSEA. CDR3 nucleotide sequence: TGCAGCGCCCCCGCCGCGGGGGCGGGGAGCACAGATACGCAGTATTTT. Amino acids: CSAPAAGAGSTDTQYF.

This clonotype was detected ten times or more. The chain recombines TRBV20-1 with TRBJ1-6; a possible D gene is TRBD1 (5 bases). Germline V gene lookup returns CDR1 DFQATT and CDR2 SNEGSKA (reference sequence). This CDR3 comprises 15 residues. With 4 bases removed from V and 6 bases from J, the gap between germline ends came to 16 bases. The CDR3 sequence is CSAIPAGKFNSPLHF. In nucleotides, the CDR3 is TGCAGTGCTATTCCCGCAGGGAAGTTTAATTCACCCCTCCACTTT.

This clonotype was observed at least ten times. This rearrangement joins TRBV18 to TRBJ1-2; D is ambiguous. This CDR3 spans 14 amino acids. CDR1 is KGHSH and CDR2 is LQKENI in the germline V gene. V lost 5 bases and J 4 bases, leaving 14 bases between the germline ends. The CDR3 coding sequence is TGTGCCAGCTCATCTATCCCTAACAGCTATGGCTACACCTTC. Translated: CASSSIPNSYGYTF.

The V call is TRBV6-2 or TRBV6-3, the J call TRBJ2-1; D might be TRBD2 (6 bases). The germline V gene has CDR1 MNHEY and CDR2 SVGEGT. The CDR3 has 13 amino acids. The V gene lost 7 bases and the J gene lost 10 bases, with 17 bases spanning the gap. The CDR3 sequence: CASTLPGVWEQFF. The DNA of the CDR3 is TGTGCCAGCACTCTCCCGGGAGTCTGGGAGCAGTTCTTC.

Ten or more counts support this clonotype. This chain connects TRBV12-3 or TRBV12-4 to TRBJ1-1; D remains unclear. The CDR3 is 16 residues long. Trimming took 0 bases from V and 0 from J, leaving 11 bases between them. Here the CDR3 reads CASSLAPHTVNTEAFF. DNA for the CDR3: TGTGCCAGCAGTTTAGCGCCCCACACAGTGAACACTGAAGCTTTCTTT.

The rearrangement uses TRBV6-5 and TRBJ1-1; TRBD1 aligns across 7 bases. Per the germline V gene, CDR1 is MNHEY and CDR2 is SVGAGI. The CDR3 has 14 amino acids. Trimming cost V 7 bases and J 3 bases; bases outside gene matches: 8. In DNA form, the CDR3 reads TGTGCCAGCAAAGAGAGACAGGGCTACACTGAAGCTTTCTTT. It is translated as CASKERQGYTEAFF.

This clonotype was seen only a few times. The rearrangement joins TRBV7-2 to TRBJ1-1; D gene unclear. Germline loops: CDR1 SGHTA, CDR2 FQGNSA. The V and J ends lost 5 bases and 3 bases respectively, with 10 bases between them. The CDR3 sequence is 13 residues long. The CDR3 bases are TGTGCCAGCAGCGGCCGGGAGGACACTGAAGCTTTCTTT. It is translated as CASSGREDTEAFF.

This clonotype was seen ten or more times. V usage is TRBV6-2 or TRBV6-3 and J usage is TRBJ1-4; TRBD1 might be the D (5 bases). This CDR3 region has 15 residues. In germline, CDR1 is MNHEY, CDR2 SVGEGT. Trimming stripped 5 bases from V and 0 bases from J, with 10 bases between. CDR3 nucleotide sequence: TGTGCCAGCAGTCCTGGACATACAACTAATGAAAAACTGTTTTTT. It is translated as CASSPGHTTNEKLFF.

The table lists this clonotype with many counts. CDR3 DNA: TGTGCCAGCAGCCAAGATAGTCCCCTAGCGGGGACAATCACAGATACGCAGTATTTT. Its translation is CASSQDSPLAGTITDTQYF. V is TRBV3-1 and J is TRBJ2-3; 9 bases align to TRBD2. The CDR3 extends over 19 amino acids. V lost 0 bases, J lost 2 bases, and 12 bases stayed unmatched. Germline loops: CDR1 LGHDT, CDR2 YNNKEL (reference sequence).

This clonotype has just a few counts. This chain connects TRBV4-3 to TRBJ1-6; TRBD1 might be the D (6 bases). The V end was cut by 0 bases, the J end by 8 bases, with 14 bases between. In germline, CDR1 is LGHNA, CDR2 YSLEER. This CDR3 region has 16 residues. The CDR3 nucleotides are TGCGCCAGCAGCCAAGATACGGTACAGGGCTATTCACCCCTCCACTTT. Translated, it gives CASSQDTVQGYSPLHF.

CDR3 in DNA: TGTGCCAGCAGTCCCTCTCTTGGACAGGGGCAAGAGACCCAGTACTTC. Its protein is CASSPSLGQGQETQYF. The chain has TRBV12-3 or TRBV12-4 and TRBJ2-5; TRBD1 agrees at 9 bases. CDR3 length: 16 residues. The J segment lost 2 bases and the V segment lost 5 bases, leaving 9 bases of the junction unmatched.

The table lists this clonotype with a few counts. The rearrangement links TRBV24-1 to TRBJ2-4; D is perhaps TRBD2 (6 bases). The germline V gene encodes CDR1 KGHDR and CDR2 SFDVKD. Trimming cost V 3 bases and J 0 bases, with 20 bases left between them. The CDR3 is 19 amino acids. The CDR3 DNA reads TGTGCCACCAGTGATAGTCCAAGAACGGAGGGATTAGCCAAAAACATTCAGTACTTC. Protein sequence: CATSDSPRTEGLAKNIQYF.

The chain is built from TRBV3-1 and TRBJ1-1; D not resolved. CDR3 length: 15 amino acids. Trimming stripped 0 bases from V and 6 bases from J, with 14 bases between. Germline lookup yields CDR1 LGHDT and CDR2 YNNKEL (reference sequence). The CDR3, as DNA: TGTGCCAGCAGCCAAGATGAGGGTAGTTGGTCTGAAGCTTTCTTT. Encoded protein: CASSQDEGSWSEAFF.

This clonotype showed up many times. V is TRBV4-2 and J is TRBJ1-1; D might be TRBD1 (6 bases). Germline-derived CDR1 and CDR2 are LGHNA and YNFKEQ. The CDR3 sequence is 17 residues long. V was clipped by 0 bases and J by 1 base, with 15 bases between them. The CDR3 bases are TGTGCCAGCAGCCAAGATCTTCGGAGGACAGCGAACACTGAAGCTTTCTTT. It codes for CASSQDLRRTANTEAFF.

The sample holds a few counts of this clonotype. The chain couples TRBV18 to TRBJ1-1; D unclear. Between the trimmed V and J ends, which lost 2 bases and 10 bases, there was a span of 20 bases. CDR1 and CDR2 from the germline V gene are KGHSH and LQKENI. CDR3 size: 15 residues. CDR3 nucleotide sequence: TGTGCCAGCTCACCAAGCGGGCAGTTTAACCGGGGAGCTTTCTTT. Protein product: CASSPSGQFNRGAFF.

This clonotype has a count of ten or more. The V and J genes are TRBV13 and TRBJ2-7, with 7 bases fitting TRBD1. The ends lost 5 bases at V and 4 bases at J; junction bases unmatched: 8. The CDR3 runs to 14 residues. The V gene's germline CDR1 is PRHDT and CDR2 FYEKMQ (reference sequence). The CDR3 loop is CASSQKAGGYEQYF. The CDR3 coding sequence is TGTGCCAGCAGCCAAAAGGCAGGGGGATACGAGCAGTACTTC.

This clonotype was seen many times. J is TRBJ1-2 and V is TRBV6-5, with D tentatively TRBD1 (6 bases). The germline V gene encodes CDR1 MNHEY and CDR2 SVGAGI. The CDR3 is 16 residues long. Trimming removed 2 bases at V and 3 bases at J, with 16 bases between. CDR3 DNA sequence: TGTGCCAGCAGTTACGCACGTGGACAGACGGACTATGGCTACACCTTC. This codes for CASSYARGQTDYGYTF.

This clonotype has at least ten counts. The chain uses TRBV15 and TRBJ2-7; a weak D match, TRBD2 (6 bases). The CDR3 has 13 residues. Germline assignment: CDR1 LNHNV and CDR2 YYDKDF (reference sequence). Trimming pared 3 bases from V and 0 bases from J, leaving 6 bases between. In DNA form, the CDR3 reads TGTGCCACCAGCAGGGACTACTCCTACGAGCAGTACTTC. It specifies CATSRDYSYEQYF.

V is TRBV5-6 and J is TRBJ1-2; D remains unclear. This CDR3 contains 13 residues. In germline, CDR1 is SGHDT, CDR2 YYEEEE. The V and J ends lost 1 base and 4 bases respectively, with 8 bases between them. CDR3 region: CASSLPASYGYTF. CDR3 nucleotides: TGTGCCAGCAGCTTGCCGGCAAGCTATGGCTACACCTTC.

The chain carries TRBV2 and TRBJ1-1, with D uncertain. CDR3 length: 13 amino acids. Germline V gives CDR1 SNHLY, CDR2 FYNNEI. V shed 0 bases and J shed 10 bases, with 12 bases lying between them. Here the CDR3 reads CASSEASAVAAFF. The CDR3 nucleotides are TGTGCCAGCAGTGAAGCTTCAGCCGTTGCAGCTTTCTTT.